The rows below give T cell receptor beta chains drawn from one sample of a study of monozygotic twins with cystic fibrosis. The table came from immunoSEQ multiplex PCR; TCRdb's copy has only in-frame clones and leaves some out. This table has under 10,000 clones, roughly 98% appearing once. Sequenced sample: blood. These receptors came from a girl aged 2 to 9 with cystic fibrosis. CDR3s include the opening cysteine and the closing phenylalanine or tryptophan. D genes are given only for firm matches. Clone size is shown for a subset of rows, as once, few, many or a class of expanded clone.

J | size | V | D | DNA | CDR3
TRBJ2-7 | NA | TRBV28 | TRBD2 | TGTGCCAGCAGAACCCCTAGCGGGAGAGTGGGGGAGCAGTACTTC | CASRTPSGRVGEQYF
TRBJ2-3 | NA | TRBV5-6 | TRBD2 | TGTGCCAGCAGCCCTACTAGCGGAGGATGGACAGATACGCAGTATTTT | CASSPTSGGWTDTQYF
TRBJ2-3 | NA | TRBV29-1 | TRBD2 | TGCAGCGTTTTAGGACTAGCGGGAGCAGATACGCAGTATTTT | CSVLGLAGADTQYF
TRBJ2-1 | NA | TRBV27 | TRBD2 | TGTGCCAGCAGACTCGGGACTAGCGGCTTCTCCTACAATGAGCAGTTCTTC | CASRLGTSGFSYNEQFF
TRBJ1-1 | NA | TRBV28 | TRBD1 | TGTGCCAGCAGTTTAACCCCGACAGGGGAGAACACTGAAGCTTTCTTT | CASSLTPTGENTEAFF
TRBJ2-3 | NA | TRBV5-1 | NA | TGCGCCAGCAGCTTTAGAGATACGCAGTATTTT | CASSFRDTQYF
TRBJ2-2 | NA | TRBV18 | TRBD1 | TGTGCCAGCTCACCTCTCGACAGGGGGATAAACACCGGGGAGCTGTTTTTT | CASSPLDRGINTGELFF
TRBJ2-3 | NA | TRBV5-4 | TRBD2 | TGTGCCAGCAGCTTGGGACTAGCGGGAGGAGATACGCAGTATTTT | CASSLGLAGGDTQYF
TRBJ1-2 | once | TRBV7-9 | NA | TGTGCCAGCAGCCCAAACACGGGCTATGGCTACACCTTC | CASSPNTGYGYTF
TRBJ2-3 | NA | TRBV7-2 | TRBD2 | TGTGCCAGCAGCCTATCCGGGACTAGCGCAGGAGATACGCAGTATTTT | CASSLSGTSAGDTQYF
TRBJ2-7 | NA | TRBV2 | NA | TGTGCCAGCAGTGGGACAGCCCCCTCCTACGAGCAGTACTTC | CASSGTAPSYEQYF
TRBJ2-7 | NA | TRBV27 | TRBD1 | TGTGCCAGCAGTTGGGACAGTTACTACGAGCAGTACTTC | CASSWDSYYEQYF
TRBJ2-7 | NA | TRBV19 | TRBD1 | TGTGCCAGTAGTTATCCATTCGGGACAGGGGGCAACGAGCAGTACTTC | CASSYPFGTGGNEQYF
TRBJ2-1 | NA | TRBV5-1 | TRBD2 | TGCGCCAGCAGCTTAGGGGAGGGGATAAATGAGCAGTTCTTC | CASSLGEGINEQFF
TRBJ1-3 | NA | TRBV5-6 | NA | TGTGCCAGCAGCTTGGGAGGGGTCGGAAACACCATATATTTT | CASSLGGVGNTIYF
TRBJ1-4 | NA | TRBV6-5 | NA | TGTGCCAGCAGTGGCGACAGCACAAGAAATGAAAAACTGTTTTTT | CASSGDSTRNEKLFF
TRBJ1-2 | NA | TRBV5-1 | NA | TGCGCCAGCAGCTTGGACAGTGCTGGACAGAGGGACACCTTC | CASSLDSAGQRDTF
TRBJ2-1 | NA | TRBV7-9 | NA | TGTGCCAGCAGCTTAGAGGGCCAACATAATGAGCAGTTCTTC | CASSLEGQHNEQFF
TRBJ2-7 | NA | TRBV7-9 | TRBD1 | TGTGCCAGCAGCTTAGGGACAGGGCCTTACGAGCAGTACTTC | CASSLGTGPYEQYF
TRBJ2-5 | NA | TRBV5-4 | NA | TGTGCCAGCGGCAAAGAGACCCAGTACTTC | CASGKETQYF
TRBJ2-1 | NA | TRBV14 | NA | TGTGCCAGCACCTCAGAGGGGGAGGGCCCCTACAATGAGCAGTTCTTC | CASTSEGEGPYNEQFF
TRBJ2-1 | NA | TRBV19 | NA | TGTGCCAGTAGGACGGGGCCGGTGGATGAGCAGTTCTTC | CASRTGPVDEQFF
TRBJ2-3 | NA | TRBV4-1 | NA | TGCGCCAGCAGCCAAGCGCCGGGGGATGGGACAGATACGCAGTATTTT | CASSQAPGDGTDTQYF
TRBJ1-5 | NA | TRBV28 | NA | TGTGCCAGCAGTTTCGGAGGTAGCAATCAGCCCCAGCATTTT | CASSFGGSNQPQHF
TRBJ2-2 | NA | TRBV5-1 | TRBD1 | TGCGCCAGCAGCTCTACCTCGGGACAGGGGGACGGGGAGCTGTTTTTT | CASSSTSGQGDGELFF
TRBJ2-1 | NA | TRBV19 | TRBD2 | TGTGCCAGTAGTTCCGCTAGCGGGAGTACATGGAATGAGCAGTTCTTC | CASSSASGSTWNEQFF
TRBJ2-3 | NA | TRBV7-8 | NA | TGTGCCAGCAGCTTAGGTTTAGATACGCAGTATTTT | CASSLGLDTQYF
TRBJ1-5 | NA | TRBV19 | NA | TGTGCCAGTAGTATAGACTTCGGGGGGAACCGACTGGAAAGCAATCAGCCCCAGCATTTT | CASSIDFGGNRLESNQPQHF
TRBJ1-3 | NA | TRBV30 | NA | TGTGCCTGGAGTGTGCTATCTGGAAACACCATATATTTT | CAWSVLSGNTIYF
TRBJ2-2 | once | TRBV2 | TRBD2 | TGTGCCAGCAGGGGGACTAGCGGGAGAGGCGGGGAGCTGTTTTTT | CASRGTSGRGGELFF
TRBJ2-7 | NA | TRBV30 | NA | TGTGCCTGGAGTGTTAGGGGCCACGAGCAGTACTTC | CAWSVRGHEQYF
TRBJ1-1 | NA | TRBV29-1 | NA | TGCAGCGTTGAAGATCCTAGGACAGATAATGAAGCTTTCTTT | CSVEDPRTDNEAFF
TRBJ2-3 | NA | TRBV2 | TRBD2 | TGTGCCAGCAGTATAGGGACTAGCGGGGCAGATACGCAGTATTTT | CASSIGTSGADTQYF
TRBJ2-7 | NA | TRBV4-1 | NA | TGCGCCAGCAGCCATAAGGTTGACCTCTACGAGCAGTACTTC | CASSHKVDLYEQYF